These 32 T cell receptor beta chains share one sample of origin, sequenced in a study of T cell changes during pregnancy in multiple sclerosis. Data came from immunoSEQ multiplex PCR; TCRdb stores just in-frame clones and leaves some out. The table includes 25,000 to 30,000 clones, roughly 92% detected once. The sequencing here drew on CD4+ T cells from peripheral blood mononuclear cells, taken in the first trimester of pregnancy. The receptors here all came from a female donor with multiple sclerosis, enrolled in a pregnancy study.

The chain carries TRBV7-9 and TRBJ1-2, with D possibly being TRBD1 (5 bases). The CDR3 is made up of 14 amino acids. CDR1 is SEHNR and CDR2 is FQNEAQ in the germline V gene (reference sequence). Trimming left V 1 base short and J 2 bases short, with 8 bases between. CDR3 region: CASSLGPGNYGYTF. The CDR3 coding sequence is TGTGCCAGCAGCTTAGGTCCAGGGAACTATGGCTACACCTTC.

The chain uses TRBV6-5 and TRBJ2-7, with 9 bases matching TRBD2. The CDR3 loop spans 15 amino acids. V lost 2 bases, J lost 2 bases, and 4 bases stayed unmatched. Germline assignment: CDR1 MNHEY and CDR2 SVGAGI. The CDR3 spells CASSYGPSGAYEQYF. DNA of the CDR3: TGTGCCAGCAGTTACGGCCCTAGCGGGGCCTACGAGCAGTACTTC.

The count of this clone is one. The genes are TRBV7-9 and TRBJ2-5; 8 bases map to TRBD2. The CDR3 totals 16 residues. Trimming cost V 5 bases and J 6 bases; bases outside gene matches: 14. In germline, CDR1 is SEHNR, CDR2 FQNEAQ (reference sequence). The CDR3 spells CASSPPFRTSRKTQYF. DNA for the CDR3: TGTGCCAGCAGCCCCCCGTTTCGGACTAGCCGGAAGACCCAGTACTTC. Full variable domain (remainder filled in from reference TRBV7-9 and TRBJ2-5): DTGVSQNPRHKITKRGQNVTFRCDPISEHNRLYWYRQTLGQGPEFLTYFQNEAQLEKSRLLSDRFSAERPKGSFSTLEIQRTEQGDSAMYLCASSPPFRTSRKTQYFGPGTRLLVL.

The chain links TRBV5-6 to TRBJ1-5; D is uncertain. The CDR3 extends over 13 amino acids. V lost 0 bases and J 4 bases, leaving 5 bases between the germline ends. The germline V gene has CDR1 SGHDT and CDR2 YYEEEE. CDR3 DNA: TGTGCCAGCAGCTTGGGCCAGAATCAGCCCCAGCATTTT. It is translated as CASSLGQNQPQHF.

The chain combines TRBV4-2 with TRBJ2-1, with 10 positions matching TRBD2. Germline CDR1 and CDR2: LGHNA and YNFKEQ. This CDR3 comprises 15 residues. Trimming took 6 bases from V and 8 from J; bases not matched to a gene: 10. The CDR3 loop reads CASRREASGGDEQFF. The CDR3 DNA reads TGTGCCAGCAGGCGGGAGGCTAGCGGGGGCGATGAGCAGTTCTTC.

The chain couples TRBV10-2 to TRBJ1-2; D gene ambiguous. CDR3 length: 12 residues. V was clipped by 3 bases and J by 6 bases, with 8 bases between them. The germline V gene encodes CDR1 WSHSY and CDR2 SAAADI. This CDR3 reads CASSERGDGYTF. The CDR3 coding sequence is TGCGCCAGCAGTGAACGGGGAGATGGCTACACCTTC.

The genes are TRBV2 and TRBJ1-1, with 7 bases fitting TRBD1. The V segment lost 2 bases and the J segment 10 bases; nucleotides outside the gene matches: 4. This CDR3 comprises 12 residues. Germline V gene sequence: CDR1 SNHLY, CDR2 FYNNEI. CDR3 residues: CASSESAGGAFF. DNA for the CDR3: TGTGCCAGCAGTGAATCAGCAGGGGGAGCTTTCTTT.

The chain links TRBV5-4 to TRBJ1-1; D gene ambiguous. Per germline, CDR1 SGHNT and CDR2 YYREEE (reference sequence). Deletions cut 3 bases from V and 6 bases from J, with 15 bases between. This CDR3 has 14 residues. CDR3 in amino acids: CASSSPDGNPEAFF. In nucleotides, the CDR3 is TGTGCCAGCAGCTCGCCGGACGGGAATCCTGAAGCTTTCTTT.

J is TRBJ2-7 and V is TRBV4-3, with 7 bases fitting TRBD1. The junction had 7 bases not matched to a gene; V was cut back by 0 bases and J by 2 bases. The CDR3 covers 16 residues. The germline CDR1 and CDR2 sequences are LGHNA and YSLEER. CDR3 protein: CASSQDRWQGAYEQYF. The CDR3 coding sequence is TGCGCCAGCAGCCAAGATAGGTGGCAGGGGGCCTACGAGCAGTACTTC.

The rearrangement joins TRBV7-8 to TRBJ2-5; 14 bases map to TRBD2. The CDR3 is 16 residues long. Germline V gene lookup returns CDR1 SGHVS and CDR2 FQNEAQ. The junction had 9 bases not matched to a gene; V was cut back by 5 bases and J by 7 bases. The CDR3 nucleotides read TGTGCCAGCAGCCGGGGACTAGCGGGGGCGGTGGGGACCCAGTACTTC. The encoded protein is CASSRGLAGAVGTQYF.

V is TRBV9 and J is TRBJ2-1; a weak D match, TRBD2 (7 bases). Trimming took off 3 bases at V and 7 bases at J, with 17 bases between the two ends. The CDR3 sequence is 15 residues long. The germline V gene has CDR1 SGDLS and CDR2 YYNGEE. The DNA of the CDR3 is TGTGCCAGCAGCGGGGGGGGCCCTACGGGTAATGAGCAGTTCTTC. Its translation: CASSGGGPTGNEQFF. The full variable domain, in which reference TRBV9 and TRBJ2-1 provide the parts outside the CDR3, is DSGVTQTPKHLITATGQRVTLRCSPRSGDLSVYWYQQSLDQGLQFLIQYYNGEERAKGNILERFSAQQFPDLHSELNLSSLELGDSALYFCASSGGGPTGNEQFFGPGTRLTVL.

J is TRBJ1-4 and V is TRBV7-2, with no clear D. Trimming shortened V by 5 bases and J by 5 bases, and 9 bases separated the two germline ends. CDR3 length: 13 amino acids. CDR1 and CDR2 (germline): SGHTA, FQGNSA. The CDR3 reads CASSRGINEKLFF. The CDR3, as DNA: TGTGCCAGCAGCCGAGGGATAAATGAAAAACTGTTTTTT.

CDR3 DNA: TGTGCCAGCAGTTTAGAAGACTGGACAAAACTTCCCCTCCACTTT. Its translation is CASSLEDWTKLPLHF. The chain employs TRBV28 and TRBJ1-6, with D possibly being TRBD1 (5 bases). The germline gives CDR1 MDHEN, CDR2 SYDVKM. V was shortened by 2 bases and J by 13 bases, with 18 bases between the two germline ends. CDR3 length: 15 residues.

This clone appeared once. The chain uses TRBV7-8 and TRBJ1-3; 7 bases fit TRBD1. CDR1 and CDR2 from the germline V gene are SGHVS and FQNEAQ. The CDR3 is made up of 16 amino acids. The V and J ends lost 0 bases and 2 bases, in that order; junction bases with no gene match: 4. The CDR3 region has the DNA TGTGCCAGCAGCTTAGCCCGACAGGGAACTGGAAACACCATATATTTT. Translating gives CASSLARQGTGNTIYF.

V and J are TRBV11-2 and TRBJ2-1, with 9 bases lining up with TRBD2. This CDR3 is built from 16 residues. J was trimmed by 7 bases and V by 0 bases; bases with no gene match: 7. The V gene's germline CDR1 is SGHAT and CDR2 FQNNGV. The CDR3 DNA follows: TGTGCCAGCAGCTTAGAACCCGGACTAGCGCCAAATGAGCAGTTCTTC. This translates into CASSLEPGLAPNEQFF.

The CDR3 sequence: CATSNRGTYNEQFF. The CDR3 bases are TGTGCCACCTCTAACCGGGGGACTTACAATGAGCAGTTCTTC. V gene TRBV15 combines with J gene TRBJ2-1; D possibly corresponds to TRBD2 (6 bases). The CDR3 spans 14 residues. In germline, CDR1 is LNHNV, CDR2 YYDKDF (reference sequence). The ends were cut back, 8 bases at V and 4 bases at J, with 15 bases in the middle.

The rearrangement uses TRBV19 and TRBJ1-1; perhaps TRBD1 as D (5 bases). Germline values: CDR1 LNHDA, CDR2 SQIVND (reference sequence). The CDR3 runs to 14 residues. V was trimmed by 3 bases and J by 5 bases, leaving 13 bases between them. The DNA for the CDR3 is TGTGCCAGTAGTATGGATGGGGCAGAGACTGAAGCTTTCTTT. This codes for CASSMDGAETEAFF.

This rearrangement joins TRBV7-2 to TRBJ1-2; D might be TRBD1 (5 bases). This CDR3 has 14 residues. CDR1 SGHTA and CDR2 FQGNSA come from the germline V gene. The ends were cut back, 5 bases at V and 4 bases at J, with 14 bases in the middle. DNA for the CDR3: TGTGCCAGCAGCCTCTACAGGAATATCTATGGCTACACCTTC. Protein sequence: CASSLYRNIYGYTF.

This clone was detected only once. The chain links TRBV9 to TRBJ2-2; D remains unclear. Trimming pared 0 bases from V and 5 bases from J, leaving 5 bases between. The CDR3 is 13 amino acids. Germline V gives CDR1 SGDLS, CDR2 YYNGEE. The DNA for the CDR3 is TGTGCCAGCAGCGTAGCTATAACCGGGGAGCTGTTTTTT. Translation: CASSVAITGELFF.

The chain joins TRBV20-1 to TRBJ2-3, with D perhaps matching TRBD1 (6 bases). Germline-derived CDR1 and CDR2 are DFQATT and SNEGSKA (reference sequence). The CDR3 has 11 residues. CDR3 DNA: TGCAGCGTAAACAGGGTAGATACGCAGTATTTT. Its protein product is CSVNRVDTQYF.

The V call is TRBV5-1, the J call TRBJ2-7, with no clear D. Germline lookup yields CDR1 SGHRS and CDR2 YFSETQ. The V and J ends lost 5 bases and 2 bases respectively, with 11 bases between them. The CDR3 totals 13 residues. This CDR3 is CASSPGYPYEQYF. The CDR3, as DNA: TGCGCCAGCAGTCCGGGTTATCCCTACGAGCAGTACTTC.

The chain joins TRBV6-1 to TRBJ1-4; no reliable D call. The germline gives CDR1 MNHNS, CDR2 SASEGT. This CDR3 region has 14 residues. With 2 bases removed from V and 5 bases from J, the gap between germline ends came to 9 bases. The CDR3 bases are TGTGCCAGCAGTGAACAGAGCGAGAATGAAAAACTGTTTTTT. This sequence encodes CASSEQSENEKLFF.

This chain joins TRBV19 and TRBJ1-5; D unclear. V gave up 3 bases and J gave up 3 bases, with 15 bases separating them. The germline V gene has CDR1 LNHDA and CDR2 SQIVND (reference sequence). This CDR3 is 16 amino acids long. The CDR3 sequence is CASSIPISGFNQPQHF. The DNA for the CDR3 is TGTGCCAGTAGTATTCCGATCTCAGGATTCAATCAGCCCCAGCATTTT. Combining the CDR3 with reference TRBV19 and TRBJ1-5 gives the whole variable domain DGGITQSPKYLFRKEGQNVTLSCEQNLNHDAMYWYRQDPGQGLRLIYYSQIVNDFQKGDIAEGYSVSREKKESFPLTVTSAQKNPTAFYLCASSIPISGFNQPQHFGDGTRLSIL.

This clone was counted a single time. This sequence joins TRBV2 and TRBJ2-5; 11 nucleotides match TRBD2. Losses at the gene ends were 3 bases for V and 7 bases for J; bases not matched to a gene: 10. Germline V gene data show CDR1 as SNHLY and CDR2 as FYNNEI. The CDR3 has 16 amino acids. The CDR3 loop reads CASSERLAGGWRTQYF. Written as DNA, the CDR3 is TGTGCCAGCAGTGAGAGGCTAGCGGGGGGCTGGAGGACCCAGTACTTC.

V and J are TRBV11-2 and TRBJ1-5; TRBD1 is a possible D gene (6 bases). The CDR3 runs 15 residues. Germline V gene data show CDR1 as SGHAT and CDR2 as FQNNGV. Trimming shortened V by 5 bases and J by 4 bases, and 15 bases separated the two germline ends. In DNA form, the CDR3 reads TGTGCCAGCAGCCCACAGGGTCGGTGGAATCAGCCCCAGCATTTT. Its translation is CASSPQGRWNQPQHF.

The chain has TRBV2 and TRBJ1-5; 7 nucleotides match TRBD1. The CDR3 covers 15 residues. The germline V gene encodes CDR1 SNHLY and CDR2 FYNNEI. V was clipped by 8 bases and J by 3 bases; unmatched bases: 10. CDR3 residues: CASCGAGGYNQPQHF. In nucleotides, the CDR3 is TGTGCCAGCTGTGGGGCAGGGGGGTACAATCAGCCCCAGCATTTT.

This clone came up once. This sequence joins TRBV2 and TRBJ1-4; a weak D match, TRBD1 (5 bases). The length of the CDR3 is 12 residues. V lost 6 bases to trimming and J lost 15 bases, with 17 bases between them. In germline, CDR1 is SNHLY, CDR2 FYNNEI. The CDR3 bases are TGTGCCAGCAGGGGAACCGGGACTTTAGTGTTTTTT. It codes for CASRGTGTLVFF.

The genes are TRBV5-8 and TRBJ1-1; 9 bases align to TRBD1. The ends lost 1 base at V and 8 bases at J; junction bases unmatched: 12. The CDR3 length is 16 residues. CDR1 SGHTS and CDR2 YDEGEE come from the germline V gene. Here the CDR3 reads CASSLYRGQGLGEAFF. The DNA of the CDR3 is TGTGCCAGCAGCTTGTACCGGGGACAGGGTCTCGGGGAAGCTTTCTTT.

The CDR3 region is CASSLLGTGGKETQYF. The CDR3 DNA is TGTGCCAGCAGCTTGCTAGGGACAGGGGGAAAAGAGACCCAGTACTTC. This rearrangement joins TRBV11-2 to TRBJ2-5, with 11 bases matching TRBD1. The length of the CDR3 is 16 residues. Germline CDR1 and CDR2: SGHAT and FQNNGV. V was pared by 3 bases and J by 3 bases, with 6 bases of the junction left unmatched.

V usage is TRBV7-2 and J usage is TRBJ1-5; 7 bases agree with TRBD1. The CDR3 totals 18 residues. Germline CDR1 and CDR2: SGHTA and FQGNSA. V was pared by 6 bases and J by 0 bases, with 14 bases of the junction left unmatched. CDR3 coding DNA: TGTGCCAGCAGTACGACAGGGAGGAACCGGTATAGCAATCAGCCCCAGCATTTT. Amino acid sequence: CASSTTGRNRYSNQPQHF.

The gene calls are TRBV4-1 and TRBJ2-3; weak D call: TRBD2 (6 bases). V was trimmed by 0 bases and J by 7 bases, leaving 8 bases between them. Germline lookup yields CDR1 MGHRA and CDR2 YSYEKL. This CDR3 comprises 13 residues. The CDR3 coding sequence is TGCGCCAGCAGCCAAGACCGGGGGAATACGCAGTATTTT. This gives the protein CASSQDRGNTQYF.

The chain recombines TRBV7-8 with TRBJ1-2; TRBD1 might be the D (5 bases). This CDR3 spans 16 amino acids. CDR1 and CDR2 (germline): SGHVS, FQNEAQ. Deletions cut 4 bases from V and 3 bases from J, with 18 bases between. CDR3: CASSWRGAGWDYGYTF. CDR3 nucleotide sequence: TGTGCCAGCAGCTGGCGCGGGGCAGGGTGGGACTATGGCTACACCTTC.